This T cell receptor (beta chain) was identified in a study of blood T cell repertoires in COVID-19. At the level of the study: Donors in the United States, Italy and Spain gave samples during acute or convalescent COVID-19. T cells, B-cell-depleted T cells, or PBMCs supplied cDNA or gDNA.

Germline assignment: CDR1 MNHEY and CDR2 SMNVEV (reference sequence). The trim removed 4 bases at V and 8 bases at J, leaving 5 bases unmatched. This CDR3 spans 13 amino acids. Authors' data handling: From reference gene primer amplification, estimates of nucleated cell counts were derived. Here immunoSEQ multiplex PCR was the method, and the copy in TCRdb shows in-frame clones only, minus some. That table is the source of V, J and clone size, and D and trimming were worked out from the DNA. The repertoire consists of about 220,000 clones, with about 90% occurring once and the leading ten covering 1.5% to 2%.

The gene calls are TRBV27 and TRBJ1-2; 9 bases are a match to TRBD1. The sequenced sample was peripheral blood. The TCR was taken from a man between 35 and 55 years old with active or convalescent COVID-19. The CDR3 DNA reads as TGTGCCAGCAGTTATCGACAGGGGGGAGGCTACACCTTC. It yields the protein CASSYRQGGGYTF.